A single sample gave rise to the 10 T cell receptor beta chains below, sequenced in a study of beta chain features in type 1 diabetes (dated by TCRdb to between 2018 and 2020). General findings and caveats noted by the study authors: Type 1 diabetes patients showed a moderate but significant shortening of TCRB CDR3 length in all four CD4+ subsets.

These TCRs' antigens remain unknown. To prepare the library, the immunoSEQ multiplex PCR assay was applied. The entire isolated RNA was reverse transcribed using the High Capacity cDNA Reverse Transcription Kit, and thus expressed TCRB transcripts were sequenced. TCRdb retrieved this table from immuneACCESS and kept in-frame rearrangements only. Not all clones are present; in checked studies, unresolved V genes account for under half, and no reason is known for the remainder. The sample has roughly 230,000 clones on record, about a tenth of them singletons. The ten most abundant clones make up approximately 0.017% of the sample. The specimen was naive CD4+ T cells from blood. Taken with the paper, the label for cell subset or site translates to: true naive CD4+ T cells. The receptors were gathered from a man under 40 with type 1 diabetes.

This chain uses TRBV28 with TRBJ2-5; D is possibly TRBD2 (5 bases). Germline CDR1 is MDHEN and CDR2 is SYDVKM. The CDR3 consists of 14 residues. V lost 6 bases and J 7 bases, leaving 18 bases between the germline ends. The CDR3 DNA is TGTGCCAGCAGCCTACCGGGGAGCGCCGGGACCCAGTACTTC. It is translated as CASSLPGSAGTQYF.

The V gene is TRBV5-4, the J gene TRBJ2-3; 7 positions match TRBD2. Germline assignment: CDR1 SGHNT and CDR2 YYREEE (reference sequence). The CDR3 is 20 amino acids. With V trimmed by 4 bases and J by 9 bases, 29 bases remained unmatched. Here the CDR3 reads CASSPRLAVDTQIRRPTQYF. CDR3 DNA sequence: TGTGCCAGCAGCCCTCGTCTAGCGGTTGATACACAGATACGCAGACCAACGCAGTATTTT.

The rearrangement links TRBV29-1 to TRBJ2-5; D uncertain. Per the germline V gene, CDR1 is SQVTM and CDR2 is ANQGSEA. The V end lost 7 bases, the J end lost 0 bases, and 12 bases lay between the germline ends. CDR3 length equals 13 residues. DNA for the CDR3: TGCAGCGGACGCCCCAGGAACCAAGAGACCCAGTACTTC. This codes for CSGRPRNQETQYF.

In this sample, this clone turned up a few times. The chain is built from TRBV18 and TRBJ1-4; D is perhaps TRBD1 (6 bases). The CDR3 contains 13 residues. Germline CDR1 KGHSH, CDR2 LQKENI. The V end was cut by 6 bases, the J end by 8 bases, with 13 bases between. The CDR3 protein is CASSEQGDEKLFF. CDR3 nucleotides: TGTGCCAGCTCGGAACAGGGCGACGAAAAACTGTTTTTT. Drawing the rest from reference TRBV18 and TRBJ1-4, the complete variable domain is NAGVMQNPRHLVRRRGQEARLRCSPMKGHSHVYWYRQLPEEGLKFMVYLQKENIIDESGMPKERFSAEFPKEGPSILRIQQVVRGDSAAYFCASSEQGDEKLFFGSGTQLSVL.

In its sample, this clone was seen a few times. The chain uses TRBV11-2 and TRBJ2-4; 8 bases fit TRBD1. This CDR3 region has 13 residues. Trimming took 2 bases from V and 13 from J; bases not matched to a gene: 7. Germline CDR1 SGHAT, CDR2 FQNNGV. The CDR3 reads CASSLRTDREQYF. The DNA of the CDR3 is TGTGCCAGCAGCTTAAGGACGGACAGGGAGCAGTACTTC.

The CDR3 region is CASSRGNTEAFF. CDR3 nucleotides: TGCGCCAGCAGCAGAGGTAACACTGAAGCTTTCTTT. The gene calls are TRBV5-1 and TRBJ1-1; D is ambiguous. CDR1 is SGHRS, CDR2 YFSETQ, per germline. The length of the CDR3 is 12 residues. V was cut by 4 bases and J by 2 bases, with 6 bases left in between. The variable domain in full, completed from reference TRBV5-1 and TRBJ1-1, reads KAGVTQTPRYLIKTRGQQVTLSCSPISGHRSVSWYQQTPGQGLQFLFEYFSETQRNKGNFPGRFSGRQFSNSRSEMNVSTLELGDSALYLCASSRGNTEAFFGQGTRLTVV.

The chain carries TRBV6-5 and TRBJ2-1; no definite D call. V dropped 4 bases and J dropped 0 bases, with 10 bases sitting between them. The germline gives CDR1 MNHEY, CDR2 SVGAGI. This CDR3 comprises 15 residues. CDR3 residues: CASSFDWSSYNEQFF. CDR3 sequence (DNA): TGTGCCAGCAGTTTCGACTGGAGCTCCTACAATGAGCAGTTCTTC.

The V gene is TRBV29-1, the J gene TRBJ2-3, with 7 bases lining up with TRBD1. Germline V lookup: CDR1 SQVTM, CDR2 ANQGSEA. Trimming took 7 bases from V and 6 from J; bases not matched to a gene: 10. The CDR3 loop spans 13 amino acids. The CDR3 sequence is CSGIVTGTDTQYF. Here the CDR3 DNA reads TGCAGCGGTATCGTGACAGGGACGGATACGCAGTATTTT.

The V and J genes are TRBV6-6 and TRBJ2-7; D is ambiguous. CDR3 size: 12 residues. Germline V gives CDR1 MNHNY, CDR2 SVGAGI (reference sequence). V lost 7 bases and J 2 bases, leaving 9 bases between the germline ends. The CDR3 DNA is TGTGCCAGCAAACAGAAGACCTACGAGCAGTACTTC. It encodes CASKQKTYEQYF.

CDR3 amino acids: CASSPPASGGYNEQFF. The CDR3 DNA reads as TGTGCCAGCTCACCACCGGCTAGCGGGGGGTACAATGAGCAGTTCTTC. The chain recombines TRBV18 with TRBJ2-1; 11 nucleotides match TRBD2. V trimming: 0 bases; J trimming: 4 bases; junction bases outside the gene matches: 2. CDR1 KGHSH and CDR2 LQKENI come from the germline V gene. This CDR3 has 16 residues.